The 17 T cell receptor beta chains in this list originate from one sample, sequenced in a study of T cell responses to AZD1222 COVID-19 vaccine. This table comes from immunoSEQ multiplex PCR, and its TCRdb copy is limited to in-frame clones, with some not included. The data contain 150,000 to 200,000 clones, around 94% of them singletons. The specimen was peripheral blood, collected 28 days after the second AZD1222 dose. The receptor source for this set is an adult who received the AZD1222 COVID-19 vaccine.

The gene calls are TRBV9 and TRBJ2-1; tentatively, D is TRBD1 or TRBD2 (6 bases each). The CDR3 is 14 amino acids. Per germline, CDR1 SGDLS and CDR2 YYNGEE. Trimming cost V 4 bases and J 6 bases, with 14 bases left between them. CDR3 in DNA: TGTGCCAGCAGCCCGTCTCGGGGGCGCAATGAGCAGTTCTTC. Amino acids: CASSPSRGRNEQFF.

V gene TRBV19 combines with J gene TRBJ1-1, with TRBD1 as a possible D gene (5 bases). The V gene's germline CDR1 is LNHDA and CDR2 SQIVND (reference sequence). Trimming shortened V by 7 bases and J by 7 bases, and 19 bases separated the two germline ends. CDR3 size: 14 residues. The CDR3 is CASTPDSGRGEAFF. DNA for the CDR3: TGTGCCAGTACCCCGGACTCGGGGCGTGGTGAAGCTTTCTTT.

The chain is built from TRBV6-5 and TRBJ1-1; D remains unclear. The V end lost 5 bases, the J end lost 3 bases, and 13 bases lay between the germline ends. CDR1 MNHEY and CDR2 SVGAGI come from the germline V gene. The CDR3 has 14 amino acids. CDR3 loop: CASSPTVSYTEAFF. The CDR3 nucleotides are TGTGCCAGCAGTCCTACAGTTTCATACACTGAAGCTTTCTTT.

This clone occurred once. The chain uses TRBV6-5 and TRBJ1-4; D is possibly TRBD1 (5 bases). Trimming removed 5 bases at V and 3 bases at J, with 10 bases between. The CDR3 is 14 residues long. Germline V gene sequence: CDR1 MNHEY, CDR2 SVGAGI. CDR3 nucleotide sequence: TGTGCCAGCAGTAGAGGGGTGCCTAATGAAAAACTGTTTTTT. Its translation is CASSRGVPNEKLFF.

The chain is built from TRBV7-8 and TRBJ1-2, with TRBD1 matching 7 bases. CDR1 and CDR2 (germline): SGHVS, FQNEAQ. The CDR3 runs to 14 residues. V shed 1 base, J shed 2 bases, and the junction held 1 base outside the gene matches. CDR3 residues: CASSLGDSNYGYTF. The CDR3 bases are TGTGCCAGCAGCTTAGGGGACAGCAACTATGGCTACACCTTC.

The V gene is TRBV7-2, the J gene TRBJ2-5; no clear D gene. CDR1 SGHTA and CDR2 FQGNSA come from the germline V gene. The CDR3 runs to 14 residues. Between the trimmed V and J ends, which lost 3 bases and 5 bases, there was a span of 13 bases. For the CDR3, the DNA is TGTGCCAGCAGCTTGCGACCAGATCGCGAGACCCAGTACTTC. As protein: CASSLRPDRETQYF.

The rearrangement joins TRBV3-1 (or the pseudogene TRBV3-2) to TRBJ2-7, with D perhaps matching TRBD1 or TRBD2 (6 bases each). Deletions cut 4 bases from V and 3 bases from J, with 19 bases between. This CDR3 contains 16 residues. The germline gives CDR1 LGHDT, CDR2 YNNKEL (reference sequence). As DNA, the CDR3 is TGTGCCAGCAGCCTCAGCGGGCTACAGGGAGGCTACGAGCAGTACTTC. This encodes CASSLSGLQGGYEQYF.

This chain uses TRBV5-1 with TRBJ1-4; a possible D gene is TRBD1 (5 bases). This CDR3 spans 15 amino acids. Germline assignment: CDR1 SGHRS and CDR2 YFSETQ. V gave up 3 bases and J gave up 5 bases, with 14 bases separating them. The CDR3 nucleotides are TGCGCCAGCAGCTCGAAAACCGGGGGAAATGAAAAACTGTTTTTT. This sequence encodes CASSSKTGGNEKLFF.

V is TRBV12-3 or TRBV12-4 and J is TRBJ2-1; TRBD2 might be the D (5 bases). The CDR3 runs to 11 residues. V lost 3 bases and J 16 bases, leaving 13 bases between the germline ends. The CDR3 DNA sequence: TGTGCCAGCAGTTTGGGCGGGTTCTACTTCTTC. This encodes CASSLGGFYFF.

This clone was detected a few times. The CDR3 loop is CAWSVLPGNTIYF. DNA of the CDR3: TGTGCCTGGAGTGTTCTCCCCGGAAACACCATATATTTT. This sequence joins TRBV30 and TRBJ1-3; D remains unclear. V dropped 0 bases and J dropped 4 bases, with 7 bases sitting between them. CDR1 GTSNPN and CDR2 SVGIG come from the germline V gene (reference sequence). The CDR3 length is 13 residues. Full variable domain (outside the CDR3, taken from reference TRBV30 and TRBJ1-3): SQTIHQWPATLVQPVGSPLSLECTVEGTSNPNLYWYRQAAGRGLQLLFYSVGIGQISSEVPQNLSASRPQDRQFILSSKKLLLSDSGFYLCAWSVLPGNTIYFGEGSWLTVV.

Only a few counts were recorded for this clone. The chain links TRBV3-1 (or the pseudogene TRBV3-2) to TRBJ2-1, with TRBD2 matching 7 bases. This CDR3 spans 16 amino acids. Germline CDR1 LGHDT, CDR2 YNNKEL (reference sequence). V dropped 4 bases and J dropped 5; count of bases not matched to a gene: 11. Written as DNA, the CDR3 is TGTGCCAGCAGCCGCTTGGGGGAGGGCCAGAACAATGAGCAGTTCTTC. Protein product: CASSRLGEGQNNEQFF.

The chain carries TRBV19 and TRBJ2-7; D possibly corresponds to TRBD1 (6 bases). CDR1 LNHDA and CDR2 SQIVND come from the germline V gene (reference sequence). The CDR3 has 13 residues. V was clipped by 3 bases and J by 10 bases, with 16 bases between them. The CDR3 coding sequence is TGTGCCAGTAGTATCGGGGCCAGACAGGAACAGTACTTC. The encoded protein is CASSIGARQEQYF.

This clone was seen once. V is TRBV30 and J is TRBJ2-1; no clear D. This CDR3 has 14 amino acids. The germline gives CDR1 GTSNPN, CDR2 SVGIG (reference sequence). The V end lost 0 bases, the J end lost 10 bases, and 16 bases lay between the germline ends. In nucleotides, the CDR3 is TGTGCCTGGAGTGTAATCGGAAATGGCTTGGAGCAGTTCTTC. It is translated as CAWSVIGNGLEQFF.

The chain has TRBV2 and TRBJ1-5; no clear D gene. CDR1 and CDR2 (germline): SNHLY, FYNNEI. The CDR3 loop spans 13 amino acids. V lost 10 bases and J 4 bases, leaving 14 bases between the germline ends. The CDR3 protein is CATSERVNQPQHF. The CDR3 nucleotides read TGTGCCACCTCCGAGCGGGTAAATCAGCCCCAGCATTTT.

The CDR3 region is CASSYHASPLHF. CDR3 in DNA: TGTGCCAGCAGTTACCACGCTTCACCCCTCCACTTT. The chain employs TRBV6-2 or TRBV6-3 and TRBJ1-6; no reliable D call. CDR3 length: 12 residues. Trimming removed 2 bases from V and 9 bases from J, with 5 bases in between. The germline V gene has CDR1 MNHEY and CDR2 SVGEGT.

In its sample, this clone was seen once. The chain combines TRBV4-2 with TRBJ2-1; 16 bases match TRBD2. J lost 10 bases, V lost 4 bases, and 4 bases had no gene match. The germline CDR1 and CDR2 sequences are LGHNA and YNFKEQ. The CDR3 is 15 amino acids. The CDR3 DNA is TGTGCCAGCAGCCTCGGGACTAGCGGGAGGGACGAGCAGTTCTTC. It yields the protein CASSLGTSGRDEQFF.

The V gene is TRBV28, the J gene TRBJ1-5; perhaps TRBD1 as D (6 bases). The V end lost 8 bases, the J end lost 4 bases, and 12 bases lay between the germline ends. CDR3 length: 13 amino acids. Germline-derived CDR1 and CDR2 are MDHEN and SYDVKM. The CDR3 DNA reads TGTGCCAGCTTCCTGGGGACAAATCAGCCCCAGCATTTT. This sequence encodes CASFLGTNQPQHF. Supplemented by reference TRBV28 and TRBJ1-5, the full variable domain reads DVKVTQSSRYLVKRTGEKVFLECVQDMDHENMFWYRQDPGLGLRLIYFSYDVKMKEKGDIPEGYSVSREKKERFSLILESASTNQTSMYLCASFLGTNQPQHFGDGTRLSIL.